The T cell receptor beta chain under discussion was sequenced for a study of OX40 agonist ivuxolimab in advanced cancers. As for the study in general: The dose-escalation cohort was approximately 81% male, with a mean age of approximately 62 years, ranging about 23 to 80.

V shed 6 bases and J 3 bases; nucleotides not matched to a gene: 7. Germline loops: CDR1 SQVTM, CDR2 ANQGSEA. The CDR3 sequence is 15 residues long. Systemic immunosuppression or a history of autoimmune disease excluded patients. The data were produced by immunoSEQ multiplex PCR, yet TCRdb's version contains in-frame clones alone and is incomplete. In the table there are approximately 86,000 clones, more than 85% of which are singletons. The chain has TRBV29-1 and TRBJ2-4; 11 bases fit TRBD2. This sequence originates from an adult with an advanced solid tumor such as melanoma, head and neck, liver or kidney cancer. The source was CD4+ or CD8+ T cells sorted from blood, collected in a trial of the OX40 agonist ivuxolimab. As DNA, the CDR3 is TGCAGCGTCCTAGCGGGAGGAGGGGGCAAAAACATTCAGTACTTC. Amino acid sequence: CSVLAGGGGKNIQYF.